The present T cell receptor beta chain was sequenced within a study of T cell responses to AZD1222 COVID-19 vaccine. Trimming took 2 bases from V and 3 from J; bases not matched to a gene: 3. CDR1 and CDR2 (germline): WNHNN, SYGVQD (reference sequence). The CDR3 has 15 residues. The data were produced by immunoSEQ multiplex PCR, yet TCRdb's version contains in-frame clones alone and is incomplete. The repertoire holds around 90,000 clones, with over 75% as singletons. The chain has TRBV10-1 and TRBJ2-3; TRBD1 matches 9 bases. Sequences were derived from peripheral blood, sampled on day 0 of AZD1222 vaccination. This TCR was sampled from an adult in good health. The chain's CDR3 is CASSEDGQGTDTQYF. CDR3 sequence (DNA): TGCGCCAGCAGTGAGGACGGACAGGGGACAGATACGCAGTATTTT.